The 11 T cell receptor beta chains in this list originate from one sample, sequenced in a study of blood T cell repertoires in COVID-19. Produced via immunoSEQ multiplex PCR; TCRdb's table is partial and in-frame only. This sample yields under 200,000 clones, of which roughly 90% are seen a single time; approximately 0.56% belongs to the top ten. The sample comprised peripheral blood. The origin of the receptors is a man aged 50 or older with acute or convalescent COVID-19.

The chain carries TRBV5-1 and TRBJ2-7, with 14 bases that match TRBD2. Germline V gives CDR1 SGHRS, CDR2 YFSETQ. The CDR3 contains 19 residues. With V trimmed by 0 bases and J by 6 bases, 14 bases remained unmatched. The CDR3 nucleotides are TGCGCCAGCAGCTTGGCGGGGGCCGGGGGACTAGCGGGAGAATTCGAGCAGTACTTC. It is translated as CASSLAGAGGLAGEFEQYF.

This chain links TRBV19 with TRBJ1-5, with D perhaps matching TRBD1 (6 bases). Trimming pared 5 bases from V and 3 bases from J, leaving 8 bases between. This CDR3 contains 13 residues. The germline CDR1 and CDR2 sequences are LNHDA and SQIVND (reference sequence). CDR3 nucleotides: TGTGCCAGTAGTGGACAGTACAATCAGCCCCAGCATTTT. Amino acids: CASSGQYNQPQHF.

The chain is built from TRBV5-1 and TRBJ2-1; 10 positions agree with TRBD1. The CDR3 extends over 15 amino acids. Trimming took 4 bases from V and 7 from J; bases not matched to a gene: 8. Germline V gene sequence: CDR1 SGHRS, CDR2 YFSETQ. This chain's CDR3 is CASSAWTGGTNEQFF. In DNA form, the CDR3 reads TGCGCCAGCAGCGCCTGGACAGGGGGAACGAATGAGCAGTTCTTC. The full variable domain, rest sourced from reference TRBV5-1 and TRBJ2-1, is KAGVTQTPRYLIKTRGQQVTLSCSPISGHRSVSWYQQTPGQGLQFLFEYFSETQRNKGNFPGRFSGRQFSNSRSEMNVSTLELGDSALYLCASSAWTGGTNEQFFGPGTRLTVL.

This chain links TRBV25-1 with TRBJ1-6; D is possibly TRBD1 (6 bases). The germline V gene encodes CDR1 MGHDK and CDR2 SYGVNS. This CDR3 has 14 residues. Trimming took 6 bases from V and 9 from J, leaving 15 bases between them. CDR3 loop: CASSPRGSGSPLHF. The CDR3 bases are TGTGCCAGCAGCCCGAGGGGGAGCGGTTCACCCCTCCACTTT.

V usage is TRBV24-1 and J usage is TRBJ1-5; 8 nucleotides line up with TRBD1. CDR1 is KGHDR and CDR2 is SFDVKD in the germline V gene. The V and J ends lost 4 bases and 6 bases, in that order; junction bases with no gene match: 4. The CDR3 is 14 residues long. The DNA of the CDR3 is TGTGCCACCAGTGAGGGGACAGGTATTCAGCCCCAGCATTTT. Translation gives CATSEGTGIQPQHF.

The table lists this clone with a count of one. This chain uses TRBV24-1 with TRBJ2-2; a weak D match, TRBD1 (6 bases). The CDR3 has 15 residues. The ends were cut back, 4 bases at V and 6 bases at J, with 14 bases in the middle. The germline gives CDR1 KGHDR, CDR2 SFDVKD. The CDR3 protein is CATSDRSAGAGELFF. CDR3 coding DNA: TGTGCCACCAGTGACCGAAGTGCAGGGGCCGGGGAGCTGTTTTTT.

This CDR3 reads CASRTDSYNEQFF. CDR3 DNA sequence: TGTGCCAGCAGGACGGACAGCTACAATGAGCAGTTCTTC. The V call is TRBV5-4, the J call TRBJ2-1; a weak D match, TRBD1 (6 bases). CDR3 length equals 13 residues. Trimming took 5 bases from V and 3 from J, leaving 9 bases between them. CDR1 and CDR2 (germline): SGHNT, YYREEE (reference sequence).

J is TRBJ2-1 and V is TRBV3-1 (or the pseudogene TRBV3-2), with TRBD2 matching over 7 bases. CDR1 is LGHDT, CDR2 YNNKEL, per germline (reference sequence). The V gene end was trimmed by 0 bases and the J gene end by 0 bases; junction bases not matched to a gene: 8. The CDR3 is made up of 18 amino acids. In DNA form, the CDR3 reads TGTGCCAGCAGCCAAGATCGGGCTAGCGGAAGCTCCTACAATGAGCAGTTCTTC. Its protein is CASSQDRASGSSYNEQFF.

This chain joins TRBV10-3 and TRBJ2-6, with 12 bases fitting TRBD1. Germline CDR1 is ENHRY and CDR2 is SYGVKD. CDR3 length equals 18 residues. V shed 7 bases, J shed 3 bases, and the junction held 10 bases outside the gene matches. CDR3 nucleotides: TGTGCCATCAAGCAGGGACAGGGGGCAGACTTTGGGGCCAACGTCCTGACTTTC. Translating gives CAIKQGQGADFGANVLTF.

The V call is TRBV28, the J call TRBJ2-1; D may be TRBD2 (6 bases). V was pared by 1 base and J by 0 bases, with 10 bases between. Germline CDR1 is MDHEN and CDR2 is SYDVKM. The CDR3 length is 16 residues. The CDR3 DNA follows: TGTGCCAGCAGTTTATATAGCGGCAGCTCCTACAATGAGCAGTTCTTC. It encodes CASSLYSGSSYNEQFF. The variable domain in full, with the rest retrieved from reference TRBV28 and TRBJ2-1, is DVKVTQSSRYLVKRTGEKVFLECVQDMDHENMFWYRQDPGLGLRLIYFSYDVKMKEKGDIPEGYSVSREKKERFSLILESASTNQTSMYLCASSLYSGSSYNEQFFGPGTRLTVL.

The table lists this clone with a count of one. V and J are TRBV11-2 and TRBJ2-3, with unresolved D. Germline CDR1 and CDR2: SGHAT and FQNNGV. CDR3 size: 11 residues. Between the trimmed V and J ends, which lost 10 bases and 4 bases, there was a span of 9 bases. The DNA for the CDR3 is TGTGCCACCCGGGTGGCAGATACGCAGTATTTT. This translates into CATRVADTQYF.